This T cell receptor beta chain stems from a study of shared clonotypes between healthy human individuals. Clones were sequenced by immunoSEQ multiplex PCR, and TCRdb holds only the in-frame ones, with some missing. This table holds about 490,000 clones, over 60% found once. Each donor was a Caucasian adult residing in Nashville, Tennessee. Source material: PBMCs. This TCR was recovered from a woman aged 40 to 50 in good health. Some clones in this sample may be carry-over from other donors' samples.

DNA for the CDR3: TGCAGCGCCCAAGAGATCAATGAGCAGTTCTTC. Translating it yields CSAQEINEQFF. The J gene is TRBJ2-1, the V gene TRBV20-1; D is uncertain. The CDR3 consists of 11 residues. CDR1 and CDR2 from the germline V gene are DFQATT and SNEGSKA (reference sequence).